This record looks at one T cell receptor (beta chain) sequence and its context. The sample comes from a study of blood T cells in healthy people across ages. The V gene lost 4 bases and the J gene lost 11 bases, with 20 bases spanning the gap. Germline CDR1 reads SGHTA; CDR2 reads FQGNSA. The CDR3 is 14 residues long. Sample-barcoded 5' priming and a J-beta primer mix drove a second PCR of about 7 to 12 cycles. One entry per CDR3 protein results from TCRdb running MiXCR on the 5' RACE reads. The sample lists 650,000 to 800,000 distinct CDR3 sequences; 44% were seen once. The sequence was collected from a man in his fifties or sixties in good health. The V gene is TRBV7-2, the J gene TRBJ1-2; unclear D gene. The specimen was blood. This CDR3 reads CASSSPERSARYTF. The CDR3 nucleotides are TGTGCCAGCAGCTCGCCGGAGAGGTCCGCCAGGTACACCTTC.